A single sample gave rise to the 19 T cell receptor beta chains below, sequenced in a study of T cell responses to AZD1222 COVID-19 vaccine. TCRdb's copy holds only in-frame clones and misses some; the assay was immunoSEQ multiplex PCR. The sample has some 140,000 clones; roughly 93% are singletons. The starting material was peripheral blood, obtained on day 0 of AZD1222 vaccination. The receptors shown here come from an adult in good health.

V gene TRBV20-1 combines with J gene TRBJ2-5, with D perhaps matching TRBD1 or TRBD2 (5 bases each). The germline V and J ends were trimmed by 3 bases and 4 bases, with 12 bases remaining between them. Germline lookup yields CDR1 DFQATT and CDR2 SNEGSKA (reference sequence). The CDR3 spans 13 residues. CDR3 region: CSASWTQGETQYF. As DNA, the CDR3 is TGCAGTGCTAGTTGGACTCAGGGAGAGACCCAGTACTTC.

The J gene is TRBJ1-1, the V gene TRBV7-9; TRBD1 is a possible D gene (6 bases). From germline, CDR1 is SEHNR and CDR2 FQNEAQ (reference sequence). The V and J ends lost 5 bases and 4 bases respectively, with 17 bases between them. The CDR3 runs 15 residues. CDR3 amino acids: CASSAGRDIITEAFF. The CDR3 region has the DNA TGTGCCAGCAGCGCCGGCCGGGACATCATCACTGAAGCTTTCTTT.

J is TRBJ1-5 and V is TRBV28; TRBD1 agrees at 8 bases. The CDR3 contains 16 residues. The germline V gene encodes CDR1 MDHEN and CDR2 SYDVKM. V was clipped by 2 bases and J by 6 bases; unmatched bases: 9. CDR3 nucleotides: TGTGCCAGCAGTTTAGGGGGGGCAGGGGGCTCTCAGCCCCAGCATTTT. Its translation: CASSLGGAGGSQPQHF.

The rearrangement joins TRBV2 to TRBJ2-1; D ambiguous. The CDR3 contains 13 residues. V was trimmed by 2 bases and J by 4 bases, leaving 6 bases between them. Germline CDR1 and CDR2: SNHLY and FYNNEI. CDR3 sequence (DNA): TGTGCCAGCAGTGAATTAGGGTACAATGAGCAGTTCTTC. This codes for CASSELGYNEQFF.

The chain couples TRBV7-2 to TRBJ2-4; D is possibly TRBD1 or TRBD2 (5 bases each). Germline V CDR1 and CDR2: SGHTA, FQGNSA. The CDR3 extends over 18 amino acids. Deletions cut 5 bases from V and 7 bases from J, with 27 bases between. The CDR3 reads CASSPGTVGARSENIQYF. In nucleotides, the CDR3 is TGTGCCAGCAGCCCGGGGACGGTCGGGGCCCGATCGGAGAACATTCAGTACTTC. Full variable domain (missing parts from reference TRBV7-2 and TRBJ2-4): GAGVSQSPSNKVTEKGKDVELRCDPISGHTALYWYRQSLGQGLEFLIYFQGNSAPDKSGLPSDRFSAERTGGSVSTLTIQRTQQEDSAVYLCASSPGTVGARSENIQYFGAGTRLSVL.

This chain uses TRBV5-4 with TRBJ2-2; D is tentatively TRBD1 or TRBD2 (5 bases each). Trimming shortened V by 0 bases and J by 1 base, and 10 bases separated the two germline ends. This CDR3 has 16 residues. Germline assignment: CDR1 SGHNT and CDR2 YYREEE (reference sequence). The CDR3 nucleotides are TGTGCCAGCAGCTTGGGGGTTGGGGGGAACACCGGGGAGCTGTTTTTT. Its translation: CASSLGVGGNTGELFF.

The CDR3 here is CASSYGTGGDQPQHF. CDR3 nucleotides: TGTGCCAGCAGTTACGGGACAGGGGGGGATCAGCCCCAGCATTTT. The chain joins TRBV5-8 to TRBJ1-5; 11 nucleotides align to TRBD1. The V gene's germline CDR1 is SGHTS and CDR2 YDEGEE. This CDR3 spans 15 amino acids. The V gene end was trimmed by 5 bases and the J gene end by 5 bases; junction bases not matched to a gene: 6.

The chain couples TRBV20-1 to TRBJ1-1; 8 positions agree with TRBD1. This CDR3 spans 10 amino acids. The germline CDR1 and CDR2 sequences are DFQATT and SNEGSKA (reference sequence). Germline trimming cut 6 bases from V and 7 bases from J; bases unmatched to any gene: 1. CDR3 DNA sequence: TGCAGTGCGGGACAGGTTGAAGCTTTCTTT. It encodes CSAGQVEAFF.

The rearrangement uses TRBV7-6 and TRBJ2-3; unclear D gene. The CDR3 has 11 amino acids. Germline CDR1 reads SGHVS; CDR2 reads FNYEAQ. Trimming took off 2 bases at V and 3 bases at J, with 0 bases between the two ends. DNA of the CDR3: TGTGCCAGCAGCTTAACAGATACGCAGTATTTT. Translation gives CASSLTDTQYF.

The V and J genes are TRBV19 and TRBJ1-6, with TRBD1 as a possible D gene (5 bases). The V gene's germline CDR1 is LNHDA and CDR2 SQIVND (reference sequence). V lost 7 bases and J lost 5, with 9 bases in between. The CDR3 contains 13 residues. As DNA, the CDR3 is TGTGCCAGTAACGACAGAAATAATTCACCCCTCCACTTT. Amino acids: CASNDRNNSPLHF.

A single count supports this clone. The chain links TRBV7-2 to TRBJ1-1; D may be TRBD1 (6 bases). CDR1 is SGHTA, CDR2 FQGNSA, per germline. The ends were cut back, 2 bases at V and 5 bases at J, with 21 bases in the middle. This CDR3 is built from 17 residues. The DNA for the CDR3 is TGTGCCAGCAGCTTATACCTTCCGGGACAAGTGGTAACTGAAGCTTTCTTT. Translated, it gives CASSLYLPGQVVTEAFF.

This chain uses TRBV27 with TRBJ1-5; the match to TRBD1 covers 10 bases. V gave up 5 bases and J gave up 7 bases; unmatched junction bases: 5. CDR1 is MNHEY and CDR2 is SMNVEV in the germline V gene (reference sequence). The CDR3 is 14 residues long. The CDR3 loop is CASSAGTGAQPQHF. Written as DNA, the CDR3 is TGTGCCAGCAGTGCCGGGACAGGGGCCCAGCCCCAGCATTTT.

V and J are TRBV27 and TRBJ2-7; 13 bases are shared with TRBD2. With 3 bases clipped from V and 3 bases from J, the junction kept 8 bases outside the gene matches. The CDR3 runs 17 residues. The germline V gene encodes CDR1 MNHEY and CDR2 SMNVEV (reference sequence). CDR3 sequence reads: CASSLSGTSGAYYEQYF. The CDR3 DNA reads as TGTGCCAGCAGTTTGTCCGGGACTAGCGGGGCTTACTACGAGCAGTACTTC.

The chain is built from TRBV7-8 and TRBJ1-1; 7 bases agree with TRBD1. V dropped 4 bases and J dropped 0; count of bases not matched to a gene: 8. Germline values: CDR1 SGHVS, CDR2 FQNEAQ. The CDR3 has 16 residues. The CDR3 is CASSSLSDRVNTEAFF. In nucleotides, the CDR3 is TGTGCCAGCAGCTCCCTTTCCGACAGGGTGAACACTGAAGCTTTCTTT.

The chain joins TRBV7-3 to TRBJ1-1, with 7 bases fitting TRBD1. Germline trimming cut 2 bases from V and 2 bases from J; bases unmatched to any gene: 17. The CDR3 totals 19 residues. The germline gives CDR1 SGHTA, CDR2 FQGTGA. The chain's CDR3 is CASSLQAITRGQANTEAFF. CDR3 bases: TGTGCCAGCAGCTTACAGGCAATAACAAGGGGGCAGGCTAACACTGAAGCTTTCTTT.

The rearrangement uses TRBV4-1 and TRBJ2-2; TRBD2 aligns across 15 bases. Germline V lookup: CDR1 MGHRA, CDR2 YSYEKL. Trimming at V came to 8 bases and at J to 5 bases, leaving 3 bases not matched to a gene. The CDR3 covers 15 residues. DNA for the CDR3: TGCGCCAGCGGACTAGCGGGAGGGCCAACCGGGGAGCTGTTTTTT. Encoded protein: CASGLAGGPTGELFF.

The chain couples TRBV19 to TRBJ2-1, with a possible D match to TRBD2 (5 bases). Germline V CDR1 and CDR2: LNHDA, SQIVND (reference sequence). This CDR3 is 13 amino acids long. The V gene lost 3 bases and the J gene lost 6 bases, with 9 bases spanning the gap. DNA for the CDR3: TGTGCCAGTAGTATCGAGGGATCCAATGAGCAGTTCTTC. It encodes CASSIEGSNEQFF.

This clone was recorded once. CDR3 in DNA: TGTGCCAGCAGTGAGGCAGGGGGGTGGTACGGAGAATCACCCCTCCACTTT. Its protein is CASSEAGGWYGESPLHF. The chain joins TRBV27 to TRBJ1-6; 7 bases match TRBD1. This CDR3 is built from 17 residues. Germline V lookup: CDR1 MNHEY, CDR2 SMNVEV (reference sequence). Losses at the gene ends were 5 bases for V and 10 bases for J; bases not matched to a gene: 17.

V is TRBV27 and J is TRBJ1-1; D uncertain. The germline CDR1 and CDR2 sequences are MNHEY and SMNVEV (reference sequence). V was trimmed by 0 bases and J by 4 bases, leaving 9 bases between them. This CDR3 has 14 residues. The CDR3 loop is CASSLSTGPTEAFF. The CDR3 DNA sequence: TGTGCCAGCAGTTTATCGACCGGGCCCACTGAAGCTTTCTTT.